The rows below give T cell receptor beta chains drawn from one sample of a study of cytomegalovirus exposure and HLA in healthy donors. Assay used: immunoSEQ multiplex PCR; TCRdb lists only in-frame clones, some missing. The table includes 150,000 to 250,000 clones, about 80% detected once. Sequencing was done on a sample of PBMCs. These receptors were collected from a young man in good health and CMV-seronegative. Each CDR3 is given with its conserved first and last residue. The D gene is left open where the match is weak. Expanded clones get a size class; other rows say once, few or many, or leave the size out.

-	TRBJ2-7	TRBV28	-	CASSLAGSSSYEQYF	TGTGCCAGCAGTTTAGCGGGAAGTAGCTCCTACGAGCAGTACTTC
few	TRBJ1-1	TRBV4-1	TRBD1	CASTRSDRGDTEAFF	TGCGCCAGCACCCGGTCGGACAGGGGTGACACTGAAGCTTTCTTT
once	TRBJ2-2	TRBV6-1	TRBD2	CASTGLAETGELFF	TGTGCCAGCACGGGACTAGCTGAGACCGGGGAGCTGTTTTTT
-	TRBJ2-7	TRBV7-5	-	CVRSLGEPTSYEQYF	TGTGTCAGAAGCCTGGGAGAACCAACCTCCTACGAGCAGTACTTC
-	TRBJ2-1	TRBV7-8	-	CASSLAGSRNNEQFF	TGTGCCAGCAGCTTGGCCGGGAGTCGGAACAATGAGCAGTTCTTC
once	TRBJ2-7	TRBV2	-	CASSEWTPGGEQYF	TGTGCCAGCAGTGAGTGGACACCCGGCGGCGAGCAGTACTTC
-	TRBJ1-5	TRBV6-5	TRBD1	CASSARQGRAQHF	TGTGCCAGCAGTGCCAGACAGGGGAGAGCCCAGCATTTT
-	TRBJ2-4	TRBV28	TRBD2	CASSFGLAGSGSGYIQYF	TGTGCCAGCAGTTTCGGACTAGCGGGATCAGGTTCGGGGTACATTCAGTACTTC
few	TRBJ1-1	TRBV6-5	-	CASRRQSEAFF	TGTGCCAGCAGAAGACAGTCTGAAGCTTTCTTT
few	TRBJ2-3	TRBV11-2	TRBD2	CASSPGLAGGQDTQYF	TGTGCCAGCAGCCCCGGACTAGCGGGAGGGCAAGATACGCAGTATTTT
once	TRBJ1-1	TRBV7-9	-	CASSLAGEDTDTEAFF	TGTGCCAGCAGCTTAGCAGGAGAGGATACGGACACTGAAGCTTTCTTT
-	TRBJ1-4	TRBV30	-	CAWDAGTNEKLFF	TGTGCCTGGGACGCAGGAACTAATGAAAAACTGTTTTTT
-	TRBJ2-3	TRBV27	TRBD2	CASSLTSLANTQYF	TGTGCCAGCAGTTTGACTAGCCTTGCAAATACGCAGTATTTT
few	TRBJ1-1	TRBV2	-	CASSVESNTEAFF	TGTGCCAGCAGTGTTGAGTCAAACACTGAAGCTTTCTTT
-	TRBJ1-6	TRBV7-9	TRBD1	CASSWTTGGNSPLHF	TGTGCCAGCAGCTGGACGACAGGGGGTAATTCACCCCTCCACTTT
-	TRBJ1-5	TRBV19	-	CASIVQGGNQPQHF	TGTGCCAGTATTGTACAGGGCGGAAATCAGCCCCAGCATTTT
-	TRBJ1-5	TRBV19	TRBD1	CASSSTGGTNQPQHF	TGTGCCAGTAGTTCGACAGGGGGGACCAATCAGCCCCAGCATTTT
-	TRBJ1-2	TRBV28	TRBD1	CATRGGVIYGYTF	TGTGCCACCCGAGGGGGCGTTATCTATGGCTACACCTTC
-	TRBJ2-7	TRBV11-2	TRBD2	CASSRPGRESYEQYF	TGTGCCAGCAGTAGGCCGGGGCGGGAGTCCTACGAGCAGTACTTC
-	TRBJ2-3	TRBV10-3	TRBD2	CAITLAGGADTQYF	TGTGCCATCACCTTAGCGGGAGGGGCAGATACGCAGTATTTT
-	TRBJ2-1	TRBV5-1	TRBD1	CASSTDRVAYNEQFF	TGCGCCAGCAGCACGGACAGGGTGGCCTACAATGAGCAGTTCTTC
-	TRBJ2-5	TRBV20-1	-	CSATAGTQYF	TGCAGTGCGACGGCGGGGACCCAGTACTTC
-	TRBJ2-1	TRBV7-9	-	CASSLGPFLTTNNEQFF	TGTGCCAGCAGCCTGGGCCCCTTTTTGACCACAAACAATGAGCAGTTCTTC
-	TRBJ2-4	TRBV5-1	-	CASRRTGEEDIQYF	TGCGCCAGCAGACGAACAGGGGAGGAGGACATTCAGTACTTC
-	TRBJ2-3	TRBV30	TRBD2	CAWNPGTTRTDTQYF	TGTGCCTGGAACCCCGGGACTACAAGGACAGATACGCAGTATTTT
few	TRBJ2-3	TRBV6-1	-	CASRASTDTQYF	TGTGCCAGCAGGGCTAGCACAGATACGCAGTATTTT
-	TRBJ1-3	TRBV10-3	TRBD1	CAISYDRGRGNTIYF	TGTGCCATCAGTTACGACAGGGGGCGTGGAAACACCATATATTTT
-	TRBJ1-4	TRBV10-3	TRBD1	CAIGDRGREKLFF	TGTGCCATCGGGGACAGGGGAAGGGAAAAACTGTTTTTT
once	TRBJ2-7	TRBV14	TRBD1	CASSQAETGVDEQYF	TGTGCCAGCAGCCAAGCTGAGACAGGGGTCGACGAGCAGTACTTC
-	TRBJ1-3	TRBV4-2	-	CASSQVTRDTGNTIYF	TGTGCCAGCAGCCAAGTTACTAGGGACACAGGAAACACCATATATTTT
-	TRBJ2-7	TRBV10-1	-	CARFTGYEQYF	TGCGCCAGATTCACAGGGTACGAGCAGTACTTC
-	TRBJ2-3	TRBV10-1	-	CASSESIGTRDTQYF	TGCGCCAGCAGTGAGTCGATCGGGACTCGAGATACGCAGTATTTT
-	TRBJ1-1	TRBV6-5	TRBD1	CASSRRDRTHTEAFF	TGTGCCAGCAGTAGGAGGGACAGGACCCACACTGAAGCTTTCTTT
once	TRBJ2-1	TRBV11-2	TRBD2	CASSLSDPLRLAQEQFF	TGTGCCAGCAGCTTATCCGATCCCCTCAGACTAGCTCAGGAGCAGTTCTTC
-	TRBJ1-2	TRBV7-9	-	CASSYLDGTNYGYTF	TGTGCCAGCAGCTATCTGGACGGGACTAACTATGGCTACACCTTC
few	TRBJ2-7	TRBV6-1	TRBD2	CASSALAGDRYEQYF	TGTGCCAGCAGTGCCCTAGCGGGAGATAGATACGAGCAGTACTTC